This T cell receptor (beta chain) is from a study of T cells after yellow fever vaccination. Study results and caveats: Abundant clonotypes (contaminants from the bulk population) could be present in FACS-sorted repertoires. Primary-vaccination clones mostly resurfaced post-booster (less than 98% CD4, under 90% CD8).

Synthesis of TCR cDNA relied on 5'RACE template switching, which attached a universal primer site and UMIs. MiXCR was run by TCRdb on the 5' RACE reads, yielding one entry per CDR3 protein. The sample records a few hundred thousand distinct CDR3 sequences, about 5.2% being singletons. CDR1 is SGHRS and CDR2 is YFSETQ in the germline V gene. V shed 3 bases and J shed 8 bases, with 11 bases lying between them. The CDR3 length is 12 residues. As to this clonotype: Its antigen is still unknown.

The sequenced sample was CD4+ T cells sorted from PBMCs, obtained on the day of the yellow fever booster vaccination. This TCR came from a man aged 18 to 30 who received the YFV17D yellow fever vaccine. The chain carries TRBV5-1 and TRBJ1-2; D perhaps matches TRBD1 (6 bases). CDR3 sequence (DNA): TGCGCCAGCAGCTGGGCAGGGGAGGGCTACACCTTC. It codes for CASSWAGEGYTF. Filled out from reference TRBV5-1 and TRBJ1-2, the complete variable domain reads KAGVTQTPRYLIKTRGQQVTLSCSPISGHRSVSWYQQTPGQGLQFLFEYFSETQRNKGNFPGRFSGRQFSNSRSEMNVSTLELGDSALYLCASSWAGEGYTFGSGTRLTVV.